The 13 T cell receptor beta chains listed next were all sequenced from one sample in a study of shared clonotypes between healthy human individuals (dated by TCRdb to the early 2020s). Library preparation employed the immunoSEQ multiplex PCR assay. In its TCRdb copy, this immuneACCESS table keeps in-frame sequences only and misses some clones. Where compared with another copy, unresolved V genes explain less than half of these, and the others have no known cause. The sample table shows about 2 million clones, and 95% are seen once. The ten top clones hold roughly 0.13% of the sample. Sample: naive CD4+ T cells sorted from blood. The sample's cell subset or site label is to be understood as: CD45RA+ positively selected. These receptors all stem from a man aged 18 to 30 in good health.

The V call is TRBV28, the J call TRBJ2-1; 9 positions match TRBD2. The trim removed 7 bases at V and 0 bases at J, leaving 7 bases unmatched. Germline V gene sequence: CDR1 MDHEN, CDR2 SYDVKM. This CDR3 is built from 16 residues. The CDR3 region has the DNA TGTGCCAGCACCACTCGGACTAGCGTCTCCTACAATGAGCAGTTCTTC. Protein: CASTTRTSVSYNEQFF.

This chain links TRBV18 with TRBJ2-1, with TRBD2 identical over 7 bases. CDR3 length: 15 amino acids. Germline trimming cut 3 bases from V and 5 bases from J; bases unmatched to any gene: 7. Per the germline V gene, CDR1 is KGHSH and CDR2 is LQKENI. CDR3 protein: CASSPRTSLHNEQFF. Here the CDR3 DNA reads TGTGCCAGCTCACCCCGGACTAGTTTACACAATGAGCAGTTCTTC.

The V and J genes are TRBV15 and TRBJ1-2; unclear D gene. Trimming cost V 4 bases and J 2 bases, with 8 bases left between them. This CDR3 is built from 13 residues. CDR1 and CDR2 (germline): LNHNV, YYDKDF (reference sequence). CDR3 bases: TGTGCCACCAGCACTGGCGCCAACTATGGCTACACCTTC. Translation: CATSTGANYGYTF. Drawing the rest from reference TRBV15 and TRBJ1-2, the complete variable domain is DAMVIQNPRYQVTQFGKPVTLSCSQTLNHNVMYWYQQKSSQAPKLLFHYYDKDFNNEADTPDNFQSRRPNTSFCFLDIRSPGLGDTAMYLCATSTGANYGYTFGSGTRLTVV.

The rearrangement links TRBV5-4 to TRBJ2-7, with a tentative D call TRBD1 (7 bases). The length of the CDR3 is 13 residues. V was shortened by 4 bases and J by 3 bases, with 11 bases between the two germline ends. CDR1 and CDR2 from the germline V gene are SGHNT and YYREEE (reference sequence). CDR3 residues: CASSPQGGYEQYF. The DNA of the CDR3 is TGTGCCAGCAGCCCCCAGGGGGGCTACGAGCAGTACTTC.

The V and J genes are TRBV30 and TRBJ1-1, with D unclear. The germline V gene has CDR1 GTSNPN and CDR2 SVGIG (reference sequence). V lost 4 bases to trimming and J lost 6 bases, with 12 bases between them. CDR3 length equals 12 residues. CDR3 nucleotides: TGTGCCTGGACGCCTTGGAATGCTGAAGCTTTCTTT. Its translation is CAWTPWNAEAFF. The full variable domain, its missing parts supplied by reference TRBV30 and TRBJ1-1, is SQTIHQWPATLVQPVGSPLSLECTVEGTSNPNLYWYRQAAGRGLQLLFYSVGIGQISSEVPQNLSASRPQDRQFILSSKKLLLSDSGFYLCAWTPWNAEAFFGQGTRLTVV.

The chain has TRBV5-1 and TRBJ1-1; D not certain. Germline loops: CDR1 SGHRS, CDR2 YFSETQ. The ends were cut back, 2 bases at V and 3 bases at J, with 8 bases in the middle. The CDR3 covers 13 residues. The CDR3 region has the DNA TGCGCCAGCAGCTTTATGGAGGACACTGAAGCTTTCTTT. Its translation is CASSFMEDTEAFF.

This sequence joins TRBV7-8 and TRBJ1-2; D possibly corresponds to TRBD1 (6 bases). The germline V and J ends were trimmed by 0 bases and 2 bases, with 16 bases remaining between them. Per the germline V gene, CDR1 is SGHVS and CDR2 is FQNEAQ. There are 17 residues in the CDR3. The CDR3 spells CASSLAVTDRPNYGYTF. CDR3 coding DNA: TGTGCCAGCAGCTTAGCCGTCACCGACAGGCCAAACTATGGCTACACCTTC.

The chain uses TRBV28 and TRBJ2-5; 11 nucleotides match TRBD2. With 4 bases clipped from V and 1 base from J, the junction kept 5 bases outside the gene matches. Germline V gives CDR1 MDHEN, CDR2 SYDVKM. The CDR3 contains 16 residues. The CDR3 DNA is TGTGCCAGCAGTTCCCGACTAGCGGGGAGCCAAGAGACCCAGTACTTC. It encodes CASSSRLAGSQETQYF.

The CDR3 loop is CASSQPFPETQYF. In nucleotides, the CDR3 is TGTGCCAGCAGCCAACCTTTCCCCGAGACCCAGTACTTC. The chain employs TRBV11-2 and TRBJ2-5; D remains ambiguous. V lost 5 bases to trimming and J lost 5 bases, with 12 bases between them. The CDR3 runs 13 residues. The V gene's germline CDR1 is SGHAT and CDR2 FQNNGV.

The CDR3 DNA reads TGTGCCAGTTCGTTTTCGGCGCCTTCCTACGAGCAGTACTTC. This codes for CASSFSAPSYEQYF. The chain links TRBV9 to TRBJ2-7; D not resolved. Trimming shortened V by 8 bases and J by 1 base, and 16 bases separated the two germline ends. Germline lookup yields CDR1 SGDLS and CDR2 YYNGEE. The CDR3 is made up of 14 amino acids.

Of note for this clone: Other DNA sequences in the sample encode the same CDR3. V usage is TRBV2 and J usage is TRBJ2-5; TRBD2 aligns across 10 bases. The CDR3 totals 14 residues. CDR1 and CDR2 from the germline V gene are SNHLY and FYNNEI. V dropped 4 bases and J dropped 4; count of bases not matched to a gene: 3. CDR3 DNA: TGTGCCAGCAGTGGACTAGCGGGCCGAGAGACCCAGTACTTC. Its translation: CASSGLAGRETQYF.

This rearrangement joins TRBV15 to TRBJ1-6; perhaps TRBD1 as D (5 bases). Between the trimmed V and J ends, which lost 1 base and 11 bases, there was a span of 6 bases. The CDR3 extends over 12 amino acids. The germline gives CDR1 LNHNV, CDR2 YYDKDF (reference sequence). CDR3 loop: CATSRVGAPLHF. The CDR3 DNA sequence: TGTGCCACCAGCAGAGTAGGGGCACCCCTCCACTTT.

The J gene is TRBJ1-5, the V gene TRBV6-1; 10 bases agree with TRBD1. CDR1 is MNHNS and CDR2 is SASEGT in the germline V gene. After removal of 4 bases from V and 1 base from J, the junction contained 10 bases not matched to a gene. This CDR3 spans 18 amino acids. The CDR3 region is CASSVDRDRGLSNQPQHF. The CDR3 DNA reads TGTGCCAGCAGTGTTGACCGGGACAGGGGTTTGAGCAATCAGCCCCAGCATTTT.